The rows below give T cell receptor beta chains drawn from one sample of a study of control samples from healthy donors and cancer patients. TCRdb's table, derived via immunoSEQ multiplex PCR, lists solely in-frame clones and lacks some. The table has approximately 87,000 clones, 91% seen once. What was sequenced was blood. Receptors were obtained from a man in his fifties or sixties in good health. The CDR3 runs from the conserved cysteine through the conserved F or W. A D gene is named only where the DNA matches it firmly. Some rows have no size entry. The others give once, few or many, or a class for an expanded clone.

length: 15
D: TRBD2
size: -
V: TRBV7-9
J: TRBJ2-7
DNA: TGTGCCAGCAGCCGGGGGACTAGCGGAATATACGAGCAGTACTTC
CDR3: CASSRGTSGIYEQYF

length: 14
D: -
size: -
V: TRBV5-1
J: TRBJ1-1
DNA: TGCGCCAGCAGCTTGGGAGGGGGTAGCACTGAAGCTTTCTTT
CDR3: CASSLGGGSTEAFF

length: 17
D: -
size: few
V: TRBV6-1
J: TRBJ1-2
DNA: TGTGCCAGCAGTGCAGTTAACCGAGGGGCTGCCTTCTATGGCTACACCTTC
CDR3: CASSAVNRGAAFYGYTF

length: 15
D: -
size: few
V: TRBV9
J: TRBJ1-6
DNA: TGTGCCAGCAGCGTAGAAGAGGGGAATTATTCACCCCTCCACTTT
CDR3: CASSVEEGNYSPLHF

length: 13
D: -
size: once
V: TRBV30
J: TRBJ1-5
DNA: TGTGCCTGGAGTCAACGGCCTGAGCAGCCCCAGCATTTT
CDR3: CAWSQRPEQPQHF

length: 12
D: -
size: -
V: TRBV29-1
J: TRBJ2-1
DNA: TGCAGCGTTTACGGAAGAGAGAATGAGCAGTTCTTC
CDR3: CSVYGRENEQFF

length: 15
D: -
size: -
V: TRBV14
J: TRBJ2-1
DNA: TGTGTCAGCAGCCAAGTAAGGGGCGCCTTCGATGAGCAGTTCTTC
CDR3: CVSSQVRGAFDEQFF

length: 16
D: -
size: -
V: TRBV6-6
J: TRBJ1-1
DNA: TGTGCCAGCAGTTACTCCCCTTTGCTAATAAGGCCTGAAGCTTTCTTT
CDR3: CASSYSPLLIRPEAFF

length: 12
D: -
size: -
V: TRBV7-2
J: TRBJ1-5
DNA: TGTGCCAGCAGCTCACCCAGGGGGCCCCAGCATTTT
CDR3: CASSSPRGPQHF

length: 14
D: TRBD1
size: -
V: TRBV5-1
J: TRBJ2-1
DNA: TGCGCCAGCAGCTTAGGGGACAGCTACAATGAGCAGTTCTTC
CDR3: CASSLGDSYNEQFF

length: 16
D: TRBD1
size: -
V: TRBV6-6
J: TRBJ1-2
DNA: TGTGCCAGCTTTCCCGGGACAGGTCTACCCTCCTATGGCTACACCTTC
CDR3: CASFPGTGLPSYGYTF

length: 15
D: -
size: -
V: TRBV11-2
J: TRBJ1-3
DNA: TGTGCCAGCAGCCCGATGGGGTACTCTGGAAACACCATATATTTT
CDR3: CASSPMGYSGNTIYF

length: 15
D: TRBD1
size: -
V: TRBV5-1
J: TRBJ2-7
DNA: TGCGCCAGCAGCTTAAAGACAGGGAACCCCTACGAGCAGTACTTC
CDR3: CASSLKTGNPYEQYF

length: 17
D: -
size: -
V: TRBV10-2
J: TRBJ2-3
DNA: TGCGCCAGCAGTCCCTGGGGCAGGGAAGAAGGCACAGATACGCAGTATTTT
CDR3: CASSPWGREEGTDTQYF

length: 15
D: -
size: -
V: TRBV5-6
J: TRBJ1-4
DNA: TGTGCCAGCAGATCAAACCTTGCAACTAATGAAAAACTGTTTTTT
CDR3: CASRSNLATNEKLFF

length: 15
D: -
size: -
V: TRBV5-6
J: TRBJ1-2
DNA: TGTGCCAGCAGCCCCGTGACGGACTCTAACTATGGCTACACCTTC
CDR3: CASSPVTDSNYGYTF